The clone carrying this T cell receptor (beta chain) was picked up many times. Everyone who donated was a healthy Caucasian. This entry belongs to a study of identical twins. J was trimmed by 8 bases and V by 1 base; bases with no gene match: 7. Germline V gene data show CDR1 as SGHTA and CDR2 as FQGNSA. This CDR3 has 15 residues. One entry per CDR3 protein, called by TCRdb with MiXCR from the 5' RACE reads. This sample carries roughly 690,000 distinct CDR3 sequences, 20% to 25% of them seen once, and the ten largest clones take around 4.4%. The same sample was also used in a study of T cells expressing NK-cell markers.

The specimen sequenced was PBMCs. V usage is TRBV7-2 and J usage is TRBJ2-1, with 8 positions matching TRBD2. The receptor was derived from a woman aged 18 to 35 in good health. CDR3 in DNA: TGTGCCAGCAGCTTAGAAGCGGGAGAGCTTCATGAGCAGTTCTTC. Translated, it gives CASSLEAGELHEQFF.